The text below deals with one T cell receptor beta chain. Its matching antigen is unknown. The data stem from a study of cytomegalovirus exposure and HLA in healthy donors. Findings and caveats of the study: Later work found most CMV-associated TCR beta chains apparently HLA-restricted. A highly shared variant cluster was judged a likely technical artifact. For most TCR beta V segments, an earlier analysis put the productive rate at about 87% or about 30% of the time. For most subjects, TCR beta sequences were reported to predict HLA-A and HLA-B alleles with accuracy.

Primers: 60 Vbeta forward and 13 Jbeta reverse. The data were produced by immunoSEQ multiplex PCR, yet TCRdb's version contains in-frame clones alone and is incomplete. Among 130,000 or so clones listed, under 85% were seen once. The TCR comes from a woman aged 45 to 65 in good health and CMV-seropositive. The sequenced sample was PBMCs.

The CDR3 bases are TGTGCCATCAGTGCGTCGGGAGGGGTAGATACGCAGTATTTT. Protein product: CAISASGGVDTQYF. V is TRBV10-3 and J is TRBJ2-3; 8 bases line up with TRBD2. V lost 4 bases and J lost 5; bases outside the gene matches: 5. This CDR3 comprises 14 residues. Germline V gene sequence: CDR1 ENHRY, CDR2 SYGVKD.